The T cell receptor (beta chain) described here comes from a study of neurological immune-mediated disorders. This CDR3 has 13 residues. CDR1 is DFQATT, CDR2 SNEGSKA, per germline (reference sequence). V lost 0 bases and J 1 base, leaving 6 bases between the germline ends. Each sequencing run yielded over 200 million TCR-beta sequences from 15-18 subjects. One entry per CDR3 protein, called by TCRdb with MiXCR from the 5' RACE reads. The sample lists 50,000 to 80,000 distinct CDR3 sequences, 4.5% to 5.5% occurring once. The sequence was collected from a man aged 30 to 45 with multiple sclerosis. Sequences were obtained from PBMCs. The chain recombines TRBV20-1 with TRBJ2-5; D gene unclear. The CDR3 is CSAREQLQETQYF. In DNA, the CDR3 is TGCAGTGCTAGAGAACAGCTCCAAGAGACCCAGTACTTC.